This is a list of T cell receptor beta chains from one sample in a study of control samples from healthy donors and cancer patients. Profiled with immunoSEQ multiplex PCR; TCRdb holds only in-frame clones, not every one. The top ten clones hold approximately 5% of a sample with 50,000 to 75,000 clones, 70% to 90% of them seen once. The sequenced sample consisted of blood. The receptors here all came from a middle-aged man in good health. Each CDR3 is given with its conserved first and last residue. D genes are given only for firm matches. The size entry is marked missing in some rows and otherwise reads once, few, many or a size class.

v_gene: TRBV5-1
d_gene: NA
j_gene: TRBJ1-1
abundance: NA
CDR3nt: TGCGCCAGCAGCATGATGGGGAACACTGAAGCTTTCTTT
CDR3aa: CASSMMGNTEAFF

v_gene: TRBV30
d_gene: NA
j_gene: TRBJ1-4
abundance: once
CDR3nt: TGTGCCTGGAGTGCACCTCAGAGGGCCAGTGAAAAACTGTTTTTT
CDR3aa: CAWSAPQRASEKLFF

v_gene: TRBV21-1
d_gene: NA
j_gene: TRBJ1-6
abundance: NA
CDR3nt: TGTGCCAGCAGCAATAGGTTCGGCAGGGAGAATTCACCCCTCCACTTT
CDR3aa: CASSNRFGRENSPLHF

v_gene: TRBV11-3
d_gene: TRBD1
j_gene: TRBJ1-4
abundance: NA
CDR3nt: TGTGCCAGCAGCTTAGGGACAGGAGGCGAAAAACTGTTTTTT
CDR3aa: CASSLGTGGEKLFF

v_gene: TRBV3-1/TRBV3-2
d_gene: NA
j_gene: TRBJ1-5
abundance: NA
CDR3nt: TGTGCCAGCAGCCAAAGGTTCTTCAGGGAGATTCAGCCCCAGCATTTT
CDR3aa: CASSQRFFREIQPQHF

v_gene: TRBV24-1
d_gene: TRBD1
j_gene: TRBJ2-7
abundance: NA
CDR3nt: TGTGCCACCAGTGATTTTGGGACAGGCGGCCACGAGCAGTACTTC
CDR3aa: CATSDFGTGGHEQYF

v_gene: TRBV4-2
d_gene: NA
j_gene: TRBJ1-2
abundance: once
CDR3nt: TGTGCCAGCAGCCAAGATGGGACACCGCTTAACTATGGCTACACCTTC
CDR3aa: CASSQDGTPLNYGYTF

v_gene: TRBV7-9
d_gene: NA
j_gene: TRBJ2-7
abundance: NA
CDR3nt: TGTGCCAGCAGCCCCCAAAGTGGGGGGTCCCAAAAGCAGTACTTC
CDR3aa: CASSPQSGGSQKQYF

v_gene: TRBV5-5
d_gene: NA
j_gene: TRBJ1-5
abundance: NA
CDR3nt: TGTGCCAGCAGCTTGGACCTTAGCAATCAGCCCCAGCATTTT
CDR3aa: CASSLDLSNQPQHF

v_gene: TRBV19
d_gene: TRBD1
j_gene: TRBJ1-1
abundance: NA
CDR3nt: TGTGCCAGTAGTACAGGACAGGGGAACACTGAAGCTTTCTTT
CDR3aa: CASSTGQGNTEAFF

v_gene: TRBV25-1
d_gene: TRBD2
j_gene: TRBJ2-1
abundance: NA
CDR3nt: TGTGCCAGCAGTGGTGCAGCGGGGGCCCTAGATGAGCAGTTCTTC
CDR3aa: CASSGAAGALDEQFF

v_gene: TRBV6-2/TRBV6-3
d_gene: NA
j_gene: TRBJ2-7
abundance: NA
CDR3nt: TGTGCCAGCAGTGACAGGTTCTACGAGCAGTACTTC
CDR3aa: CASSDRFYEQYF

v_gene: TRBV2
d_gene: NA
j_gene: TRBJ2-2
abundance: NA
CDR3nt: TGTGCCAGCAGGGTCTGGTCCGGGGAGCTGTTTTTT
CDR3aa: CASRVWSGELFF

v_gene: TRBV27
d_gene: TRBD2
j_gene: TRBJ2-1
abundance: NA
CDR3nt: TGTGCCAGCACCGTCACTAGCGGGAGGACCTACAATGAGCAGTTCTTC
CDR3aa: CASTVTSGRTYNEQFF

v_gene: TRBV19
d_gene: NA
j_gene: TRBJ2-1
abundance: NA
CDR3nt: TGTGCCAGTAGTCCCAGGAGGGCCGAATCCTACAATGAGCAGTTCTTC
CDR3aa: CASSPRRAESYNEQFF

v_gene: TRBV4-3
d_gene: NA
j_gene: TRBJ1-1
abundance: NA
CDR3nt: TGCGCCAGCAGCCAAGACGGCCGGGGAACGGAAGCTTTCTTT
CDR3aa: CASSQDGRGTEAFF

v_gene: TRBV19
d_gene: NA
j_gene: TRBJ1-5
abundance: medium-sized
CDR3nt: TGTGCCAGTAGTCAGGGCAGGGAGGGCAATCAGCCCCAGCATTTT
CDR3aa: CASSQGREGNQPQHF

v_gene: TRBV7-9
d_gene: TRBD1
j_gene: TRBJ1-2
abundance: once
CDR3nt: TGTGCCAGCAGCCCAGGGACAGGGTTTCTAGGGGCCAACTATGGCTACACCTTC
CDR3aa: CASSPGTGFLGANYGYTF